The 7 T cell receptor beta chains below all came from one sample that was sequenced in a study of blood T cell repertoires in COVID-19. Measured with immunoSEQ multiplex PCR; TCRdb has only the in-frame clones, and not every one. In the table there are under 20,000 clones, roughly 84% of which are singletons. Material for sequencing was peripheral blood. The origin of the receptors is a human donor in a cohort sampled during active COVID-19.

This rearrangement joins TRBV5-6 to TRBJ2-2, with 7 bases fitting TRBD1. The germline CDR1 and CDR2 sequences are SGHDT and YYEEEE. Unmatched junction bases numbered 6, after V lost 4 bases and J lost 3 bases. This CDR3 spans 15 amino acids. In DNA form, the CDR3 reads TGTGCCAGCAGCAGGGGGACAGCATACACCGGGGAGCTGTTTTTT. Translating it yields CASSRGTAYTGELFF.

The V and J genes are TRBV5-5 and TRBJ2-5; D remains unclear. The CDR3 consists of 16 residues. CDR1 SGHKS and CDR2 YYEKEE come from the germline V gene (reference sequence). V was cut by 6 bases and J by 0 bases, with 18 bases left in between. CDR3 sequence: CASTSFGGRYQETQYF. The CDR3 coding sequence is TGTGCCAGCACCTCTTTCGGCGGAAGGTACCAAGAGACCCAGTACTTC.

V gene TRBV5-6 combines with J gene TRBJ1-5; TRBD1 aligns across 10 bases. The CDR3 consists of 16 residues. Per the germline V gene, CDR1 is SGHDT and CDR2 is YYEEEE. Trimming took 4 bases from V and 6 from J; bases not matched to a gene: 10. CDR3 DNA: TGTGCCAGCAGCGTATTCGACAGGGGGCAAAGTCAGCCCCAGCATTTT. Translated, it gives CASSVFDRGQSQPQHF.

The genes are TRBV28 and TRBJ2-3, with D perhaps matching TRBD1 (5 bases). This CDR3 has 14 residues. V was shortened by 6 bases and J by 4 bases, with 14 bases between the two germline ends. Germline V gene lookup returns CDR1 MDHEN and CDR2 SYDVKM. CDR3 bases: TGTGCCAGCAGGTCGACTGGGGCTGCAGATACGCAGTATTTT. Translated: CASRSTGAADTQYF.

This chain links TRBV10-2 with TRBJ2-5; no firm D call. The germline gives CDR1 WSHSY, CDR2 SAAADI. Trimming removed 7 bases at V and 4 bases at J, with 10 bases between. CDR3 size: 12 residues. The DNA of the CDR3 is TGCGCCAGCACCCGCTCGGGAGAGACCCAGTACTTC. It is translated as CASTRSGETQYF.

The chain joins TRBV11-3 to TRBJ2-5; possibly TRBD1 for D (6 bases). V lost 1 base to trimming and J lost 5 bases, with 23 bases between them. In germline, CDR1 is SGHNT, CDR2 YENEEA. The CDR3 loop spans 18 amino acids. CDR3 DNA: TGTGCCAGCAGCTTAGGTCCCACTGGGGTACAGGGTAGTGAGACCCAGTACTTC. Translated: CASSLGPTGVQGSETQYF.

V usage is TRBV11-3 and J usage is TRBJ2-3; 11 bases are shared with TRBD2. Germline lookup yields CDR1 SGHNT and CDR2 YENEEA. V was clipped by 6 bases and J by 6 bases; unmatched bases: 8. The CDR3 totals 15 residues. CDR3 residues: CASSPLAGAGDTQYF. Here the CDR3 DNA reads TGTGCCAGCAGTCCACTAGCGGGGGCCGGGGATACGCAGTATTTT.